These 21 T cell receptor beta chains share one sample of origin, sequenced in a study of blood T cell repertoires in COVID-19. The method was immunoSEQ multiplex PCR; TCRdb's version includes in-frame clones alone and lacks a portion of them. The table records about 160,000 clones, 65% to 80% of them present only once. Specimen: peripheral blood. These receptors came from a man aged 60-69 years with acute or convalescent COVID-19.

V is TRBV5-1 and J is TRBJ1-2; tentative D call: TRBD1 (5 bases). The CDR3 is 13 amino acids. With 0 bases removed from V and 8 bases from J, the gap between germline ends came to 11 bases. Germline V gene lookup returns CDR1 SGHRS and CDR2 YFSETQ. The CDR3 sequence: CASSLDRSYGYTF. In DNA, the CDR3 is TGCGCCAGCAGCTTGGACAGGTCCTACGGCTACACCTTC.

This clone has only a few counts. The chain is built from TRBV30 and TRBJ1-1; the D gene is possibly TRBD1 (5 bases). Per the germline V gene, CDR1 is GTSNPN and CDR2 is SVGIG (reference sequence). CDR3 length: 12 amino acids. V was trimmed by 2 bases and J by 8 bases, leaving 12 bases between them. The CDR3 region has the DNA TGTGCCTGGAGTAAGACAGCTAGGGAAGCTTTCTTT. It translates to CAWSKTAREAFF.

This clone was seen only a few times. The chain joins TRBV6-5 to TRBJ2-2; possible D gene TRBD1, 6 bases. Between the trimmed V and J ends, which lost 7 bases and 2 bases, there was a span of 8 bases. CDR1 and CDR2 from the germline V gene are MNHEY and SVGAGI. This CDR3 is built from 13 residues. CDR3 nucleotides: TGTGCCAGCAAGGGGGATAACACCGGGGAGCTGTTTTTT. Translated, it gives CASKGDNTGELFF.

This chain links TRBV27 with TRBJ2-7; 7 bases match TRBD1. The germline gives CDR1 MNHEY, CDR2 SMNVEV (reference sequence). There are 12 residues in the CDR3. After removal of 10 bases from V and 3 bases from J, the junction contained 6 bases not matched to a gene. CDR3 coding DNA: TGTGCCATCCCCGACAGGGACTACGAGCAGTACTTC. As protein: CAIPDRDYEQYF.

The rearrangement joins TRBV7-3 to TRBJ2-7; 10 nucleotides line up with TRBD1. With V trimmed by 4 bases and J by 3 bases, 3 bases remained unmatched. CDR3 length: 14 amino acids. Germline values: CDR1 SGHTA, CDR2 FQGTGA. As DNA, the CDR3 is TGTGCCAGCAGCTCGGGACAGGGGTTCTACGAGCAGTACTTC. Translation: CASSSGQGFYEQYF.

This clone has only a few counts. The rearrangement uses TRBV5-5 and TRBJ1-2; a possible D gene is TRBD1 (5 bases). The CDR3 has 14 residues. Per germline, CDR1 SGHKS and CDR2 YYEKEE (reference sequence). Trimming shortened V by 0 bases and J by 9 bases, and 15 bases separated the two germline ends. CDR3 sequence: CASSLDPGYRRYTF. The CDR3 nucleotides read TGTGCCAGCAGCTTGGACCCGGGTTACAGGCGCTACACCTTC.

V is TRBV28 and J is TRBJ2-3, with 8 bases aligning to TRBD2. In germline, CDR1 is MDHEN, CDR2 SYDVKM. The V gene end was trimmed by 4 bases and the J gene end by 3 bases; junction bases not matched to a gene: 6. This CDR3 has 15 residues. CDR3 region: CASSSPGGETDTQYF. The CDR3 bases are TGTGCCAGCAGTTCCCCGGGAGGGGAGACAGATACGCAGTATTTT.

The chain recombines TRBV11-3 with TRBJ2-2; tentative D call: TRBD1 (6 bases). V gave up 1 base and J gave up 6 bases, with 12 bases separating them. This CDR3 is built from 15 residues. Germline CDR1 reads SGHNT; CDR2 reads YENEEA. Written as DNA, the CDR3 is TGTGCCAGCAGCTTAGTGGGGGCCCTCGCCGGGGAGCTGTTTTTT. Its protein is CASSLVGALAGELFF. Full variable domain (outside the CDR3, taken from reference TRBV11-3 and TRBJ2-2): EAGVVQSPRYKIIEKKQPVAFWCNPISGHNTLYWYLQNLGQGPELLIRYENEEAVDDSQLPKDRFSAERLKGVDSTLKIQPAELGDSAVYLCASSLVGALAGELFFGEGSRLTVL.

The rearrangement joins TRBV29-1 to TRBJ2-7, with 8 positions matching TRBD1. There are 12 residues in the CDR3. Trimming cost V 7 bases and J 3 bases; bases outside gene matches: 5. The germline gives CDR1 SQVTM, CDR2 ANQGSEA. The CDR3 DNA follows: TGCAGCGCTACCGGGACAGGCTACGAGCAGTACTTC. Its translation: CSATGTGYEQYF.

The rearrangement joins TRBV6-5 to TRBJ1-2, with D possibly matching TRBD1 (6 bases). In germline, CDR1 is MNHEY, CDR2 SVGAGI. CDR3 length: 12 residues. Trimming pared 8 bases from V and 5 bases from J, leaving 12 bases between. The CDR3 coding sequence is TGTGCCAGCCGAGACAGGCAGTATGGCTACACCTTC. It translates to CASRDRQYGYTF.

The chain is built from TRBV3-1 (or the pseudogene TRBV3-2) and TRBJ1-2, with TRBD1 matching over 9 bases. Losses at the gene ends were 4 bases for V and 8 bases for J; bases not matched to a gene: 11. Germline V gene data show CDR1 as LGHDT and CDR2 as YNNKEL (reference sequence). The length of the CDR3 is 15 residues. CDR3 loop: CASSPSRDRVSGYTF. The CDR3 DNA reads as TGTGCCAGCAGCCCGTCCCGGGACAGGGTGAGCGGCTACACCTTC.

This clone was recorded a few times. The CDR3 DNA sequence: TGTGCCAGCAGTGAAGCGAGAGGCGAGACTGGGCATTTT. Translated: CASSEARGETGHF. The chain uses TRBV6-1 and TRBJ1-5; D gene uncertain. The CDR3 runs 13 residues. Germline lookup yields CDR1 MNHNS and CDR2 SASEGT. The V end lost 0 bases, the J end lost 15 bases, and 15 bases lay between the germline ends.

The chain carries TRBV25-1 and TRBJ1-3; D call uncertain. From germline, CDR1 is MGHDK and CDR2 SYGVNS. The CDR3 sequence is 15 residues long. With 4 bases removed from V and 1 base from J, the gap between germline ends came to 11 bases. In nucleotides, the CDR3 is TGTGCCAGCAGTGCCAGCGGGTATTCTGGAAACACCATATATTTT. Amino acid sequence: CASSASGYSGNTIYF.

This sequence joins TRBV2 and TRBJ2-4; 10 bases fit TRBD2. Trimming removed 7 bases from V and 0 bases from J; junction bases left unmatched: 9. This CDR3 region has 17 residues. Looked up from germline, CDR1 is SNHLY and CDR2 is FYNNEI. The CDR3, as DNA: TGTGCCAGCAACGTAGCGGGGGGCGCGCTAGCCAAAAACATTCAGTACTTC. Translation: CASNVAGGALAKNIQYF.

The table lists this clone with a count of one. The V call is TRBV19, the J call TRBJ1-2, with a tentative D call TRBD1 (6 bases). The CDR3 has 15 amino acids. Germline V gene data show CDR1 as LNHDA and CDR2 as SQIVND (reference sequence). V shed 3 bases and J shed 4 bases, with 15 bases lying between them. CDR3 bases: TGTGCCAGTAGTATGCAGCAGGGGCCCTCCTATGGCTACACCTTC. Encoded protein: CASSMQQGPSYGYTF.

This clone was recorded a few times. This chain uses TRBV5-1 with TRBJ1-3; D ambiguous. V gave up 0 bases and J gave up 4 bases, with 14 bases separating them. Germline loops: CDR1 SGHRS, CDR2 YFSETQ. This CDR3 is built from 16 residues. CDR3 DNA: TGCGCCAGCAGCTTGGTAGGGCCGGGGAGCGGAAACACCATATATTTT. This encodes CASSLVGPGSGNTIYF.

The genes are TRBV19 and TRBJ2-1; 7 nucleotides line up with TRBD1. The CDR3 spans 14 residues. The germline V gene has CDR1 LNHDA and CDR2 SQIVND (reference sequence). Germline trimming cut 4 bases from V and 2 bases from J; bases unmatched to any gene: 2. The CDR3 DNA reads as TGTGCCAGTAGTAACAGGGGACCCTACAATGAGCAGTTCTTC. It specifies CASSNRGPYNEQFF.

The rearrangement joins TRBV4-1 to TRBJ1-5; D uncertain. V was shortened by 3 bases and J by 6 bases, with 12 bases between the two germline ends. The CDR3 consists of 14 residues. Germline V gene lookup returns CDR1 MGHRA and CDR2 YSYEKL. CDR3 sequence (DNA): TGCGCCAGCAGCCAGGCCCTTCACACTCAGCCCCAGCATTTT. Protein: CASSQALHTQPQHF.

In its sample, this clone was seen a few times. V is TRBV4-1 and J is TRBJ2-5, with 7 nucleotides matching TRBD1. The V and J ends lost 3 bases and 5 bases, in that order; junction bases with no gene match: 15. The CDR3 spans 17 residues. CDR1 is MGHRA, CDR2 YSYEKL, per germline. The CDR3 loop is CASSQQDLTGMGETQYF. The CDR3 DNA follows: TGCGCCAGCAGCCAGCAAGACCTGACAGGGATGGGGGAGACCCAGTACTTC.

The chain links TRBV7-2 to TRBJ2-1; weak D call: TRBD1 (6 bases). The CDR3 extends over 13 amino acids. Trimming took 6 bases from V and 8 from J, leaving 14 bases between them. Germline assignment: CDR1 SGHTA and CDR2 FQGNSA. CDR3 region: CASSSRGRHEQFF. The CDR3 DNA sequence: TGTGCCAGCAGTAGCAGGGGCAGACATGAGCAGTTCTTC.

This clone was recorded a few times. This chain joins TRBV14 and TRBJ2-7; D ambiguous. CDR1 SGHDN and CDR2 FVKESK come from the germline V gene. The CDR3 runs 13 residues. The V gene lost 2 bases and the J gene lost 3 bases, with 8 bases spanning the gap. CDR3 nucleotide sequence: TGTGCCAGCAGCCAAAGGCTAGTCTACGAGCAGTACTTC. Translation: CASSQRLVYEQYF.